Presented here are 9 T cell receptor beta chains from one specimen sequenced in a study of CXCR3-negative and CXCR3-positive naive CD8 T cells (dated by TCRdb to about 2019). The investigation overall reported the following: Compared with CXCR3-negative naive cells, CXCR3-positive naive cells had TRB CDR3s with higher hydrophobicity (lower Kidera factor 4), lower energy, and higher strength and volume indices.

Reads for this sample came from a NextSeq 550. The Human TCR Profiling Kit (MiLaboratory) was used to make UMI-labeled 5' RACE TRB cDNA libraries. Following reprocessing of the reads by TCRdb, the data hold one row per CDR3 protein sequence and no DNA is available. The table for this sample records approximately 7,000 distinct CDR3 sequences. The ten most abundant clones make up 0.95% to 1.5% of the sample. No antigen has been identified for these receptors. Sequenced material: naive CXCR3+ CD8+ T cells from blood. What the cell subset or site label conveys for this sample: CD45RO-CCR7+CD27+CD95- naive CD8+ T cells expressing CXCR3 (TNR3+). These receptors all stem from a human donor in good health. Some clones in this sample may be carry-over from other donors' samples.

Considering frequency, this clonotype is medium-sized. This chain connects TRBV29-1 to TRBJ2-7; TCRdb's D gene call, TRBD1, goes unchecked for lack of DNA. Germline V gives CDR1 SQVTM, CDR2 ANQGSEA. This CDR3 has 11 residues. CDR3: CSAGGAYEQYF.

The chain recombines TRBV6-5 with TRBJ2-7; TCRdb's D gene call, TRBD1, goes unchecked for lack of DNA. The CDR3 is 13 residues long. The germline gives CDR1 MNHEY, CDR2 SVGAGI. The CDR3 is CASTPDGQREQYF.

V is TRBV4-3 and J is TRBJ2-7; lacking DNA, the TRBD2 call made by TCRdb goes unchecked. The germline V gene has CDR1 LGHNA and CDR2 YSLEER. There are 15 residues in the CDR3. The CDR3 loop is CASSQDGLASYEQYF.

Frequency places this clonotype as medium-sized. The chain carries TRBV3-1 and TRBJ1-2; as DNA is missing, the TRBD1 call by TCRdb cannot be tested. This CDR3 is 17 amino acids long. The germline V gene encodes CDR1 LGHDT and CDR2 YNNKEL (reference sequence). CDR3 sequence: CASSQDLGGTRWDGYTF.

This clonotype shows up as medium-sized by frequency. V usage is TRBV18 and J usage is TRBJ1-4; TCRdb gives TRBD1 as the D gene, but with no DNA this cannot be confirmed. The CDR3 totals 15 residues. Germline V CDR1 and CDR2: KGHSH, LQKENI. CDR3 sequence: CASSLRGALNEKLFF.

By frequency, this clonotype registers medium-sized. J is TRBJ2-5 and V is TRBV6-5; TCRdb reports TRBD2, a call that lacks DNA to check it against. The CDR3 runs to 15 residues. CDR1 is MNHEY and CDR2 is SVGAGI in the germline V gene. The CDR3 loop reads CASSYSLAGQETQYF.

This clonotype is classed as medium-sized by frequency. The chain employs TRBV29-1 and TRBJ1-2. In germline, CDR1 is SQVTM, CDR2 ANQGSEA. This CDR3 is built from 12 residues. This CDR3 reads CSVANSLYGYTF.

This sequence joins TRBV27 and TRBJ2-1; absent DNA, TCRdb's TRBD1 call cannot be checked. Germline V gene lookup returns CDR1 MNHEY and CDR2 SMNVEV (reference sequence). This CDR3 is built from 15 residues. CDR3 in amino acids: CASSRTGGAYNEQFF.

Measured by frequency, this clonotype is medium-sized. The rearrangement links TRBV9 to TRBJ2-7; the TCRdb call, TRBD2, lacks DNA for checking. Germline V gives CDR1 SGDLS, CDR2 YYNGEE. This CDR3 comprises 13 residues. The CDR3 sequence is CASSPGEGYEQYF.